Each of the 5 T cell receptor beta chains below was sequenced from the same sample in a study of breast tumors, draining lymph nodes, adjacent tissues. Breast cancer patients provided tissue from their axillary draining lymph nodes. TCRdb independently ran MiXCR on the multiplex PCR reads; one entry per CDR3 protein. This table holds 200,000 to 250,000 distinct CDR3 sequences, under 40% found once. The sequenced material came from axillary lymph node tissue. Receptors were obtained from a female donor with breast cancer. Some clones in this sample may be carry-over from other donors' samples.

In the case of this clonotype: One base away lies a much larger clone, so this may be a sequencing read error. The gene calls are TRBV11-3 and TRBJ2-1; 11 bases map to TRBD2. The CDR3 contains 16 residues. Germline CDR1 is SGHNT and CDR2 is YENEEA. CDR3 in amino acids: CAGSLSLAGGNNEQFF. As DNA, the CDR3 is TGTGCCGGCAGCTTAAGTCTAGCGGGGGGAAACAATGAGCAGTTCTTC. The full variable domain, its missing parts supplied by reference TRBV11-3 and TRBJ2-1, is EAGVVQSPRYKIIEKKQPVAFWCNPISGHNTLYWYLQNLGQGPELLIRYENEEAVDDSQLPKDRFSAERLKGVDSTLKIQPAELGDSAVYLCAGSLSLAGGNNEQFFGPGTRLTVL.

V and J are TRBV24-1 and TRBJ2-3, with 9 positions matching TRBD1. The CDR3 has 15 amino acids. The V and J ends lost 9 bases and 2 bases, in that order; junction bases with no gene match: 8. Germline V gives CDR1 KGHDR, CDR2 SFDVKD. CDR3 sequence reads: CATALQGAYTDTQYF. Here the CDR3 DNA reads TGTGCCACCGCCCTACAGGGGGCCTACACAGATACGCAGTATTTT.

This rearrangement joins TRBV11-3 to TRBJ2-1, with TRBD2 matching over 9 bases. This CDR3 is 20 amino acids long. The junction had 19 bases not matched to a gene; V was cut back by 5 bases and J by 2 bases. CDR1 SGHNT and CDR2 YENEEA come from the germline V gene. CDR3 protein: CASSQGLLFSGGFTYNEQFF. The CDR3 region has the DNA TGTGCCAGCAGCCAAGGACTCCTCTTTAGCGGGGGTTTTACCTACAATGAGCAGTTCTTC.

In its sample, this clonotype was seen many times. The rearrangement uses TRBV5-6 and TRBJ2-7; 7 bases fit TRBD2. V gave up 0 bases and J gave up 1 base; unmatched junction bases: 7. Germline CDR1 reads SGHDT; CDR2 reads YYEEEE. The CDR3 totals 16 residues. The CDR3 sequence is CASSLEVRGGSYEQYF. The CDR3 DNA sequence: TGTGCCAGCAGCTTGGAGGTCCGCGGGGGATCCTACGAGCAGTACTTC.

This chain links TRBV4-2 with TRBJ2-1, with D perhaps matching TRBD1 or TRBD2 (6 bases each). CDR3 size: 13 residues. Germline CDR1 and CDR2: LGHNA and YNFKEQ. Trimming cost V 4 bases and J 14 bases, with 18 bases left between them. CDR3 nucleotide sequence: TGTGCCAGCAGCCCCCTCCACGGGGGCTCAGAGTTCTTC. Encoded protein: CASSPLHGGSEFF.